A single T cell receptor beta chain is shown here with its context. The antigen it binds to is not known. Base quality data are lacking; no much larger clone is found one base away. The immunoSEQ Assay, a bias-controlled multiplex PCR, was used to amplify TCRbeta CDR3 regions from genomic DNA. For the original study's pipeline: The number of nucleated cells in each sample was estimated from the amplification of reference gene primers within the assay. To quantify the absolute abundance of each unique TCRbeta CDR3 rearrangement, sequence reads were collapsed and filtered. For each sample, productive Simpson clonality was calculated as the square root of Simpson's diversity index over productive rearrangements. TCRdb mirrors the immuneACCESS table, restricted to in-frame sequences. Some clones are absent from its copies; in checked studies, under half trace to an unresolved V gene, and the reason for the others is unknown. D and trimming were read from the DNA, whereas the V and J calls and clone size are those reported in that table. In all, the sample holds 350,000 to 400,000 clones, and nearly 90% of those were seen once. Of the sample, 6% to 7.5% is held by the ten largest clones.

Whole blood was collected in K2EDTA tubes by collaborating institutions according to the institutions' own protocols. Collaborator samples were shipped for TCRbeta analysis as frozen whole blood, isolated PBMCs, or DNA extracted from either sample type. These data belong to a study of blood T cell repertoires in COVID-19 (dated by TCRdb to 2018 to 2021). For context, the study as a whole: Samples covering the acute and convalescent phases of COVID-19 were provided by collaborators in the United States, Italy and Spain. Deeply sampled blood TCRbeta repertoires from subjects exposed to, actively infected with, or recovered from COVID-19 were included in the dataset. Where available, HLA class I and class II types were taken from metadata supplied by the sample provider and were not determined by assay-based typing. A freely available public database, intended as a resource for researchers studying the immune response to SARS-CoV-2, is where the repertoires were released. The samples were drawn from the first 160 participants of the ongoing ImmuneRACE study and from 1,200 or so subjects provided by 6 global collaborators. A de-identified subject ID, COVID-19 status, age in years and sex were almost always included in the sample metadata. The prospective study material was composed of cDNA or gDNA derived from T cells, B-cell-depleted T cells, or PBMCs.

What the authors observed across the whole study: Clinical and demographic metadata were provided uncurated, with the amount varying by source and participant.

This TCR was sampled from a man younger than 35 with active or convalescent COVID-19. Material: peripheral blood.

In nucleotides, the sequence is TGTGCCAGCAGCTTAGAAGTTTCGAGTTCACCCCTCCACTTT. Its translation is CASSLEVSSSPLHF. The sequence is built from TRBV7-9 and TRBJ1-6; the D gene cannot be resolved reliably. V is shortened by 1 base, J by 9 bases, and the region joining them spans 10 bases. Taken from cysteine to phenylalanine, the CDR3 has 14 residues. The DNA shown is the 42-base CDR3, in frame from base 1. Based on the germline V gene (reference sequence), the CDR1 and CDR2 sequences are SEHNR and FQNEAQ.